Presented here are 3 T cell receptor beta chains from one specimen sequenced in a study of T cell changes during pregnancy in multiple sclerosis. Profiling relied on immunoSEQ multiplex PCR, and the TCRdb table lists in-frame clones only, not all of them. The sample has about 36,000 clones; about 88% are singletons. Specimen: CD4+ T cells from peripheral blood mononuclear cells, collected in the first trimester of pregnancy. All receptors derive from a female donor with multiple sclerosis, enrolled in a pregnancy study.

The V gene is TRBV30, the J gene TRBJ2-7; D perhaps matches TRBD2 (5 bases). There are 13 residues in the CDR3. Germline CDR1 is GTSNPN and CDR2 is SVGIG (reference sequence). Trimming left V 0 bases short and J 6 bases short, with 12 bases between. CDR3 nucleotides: TGTGCCTGGAGTGTACTCGGGGAAAGCGAGCAGTACTTC. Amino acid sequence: CAWSVLGESEQYF.

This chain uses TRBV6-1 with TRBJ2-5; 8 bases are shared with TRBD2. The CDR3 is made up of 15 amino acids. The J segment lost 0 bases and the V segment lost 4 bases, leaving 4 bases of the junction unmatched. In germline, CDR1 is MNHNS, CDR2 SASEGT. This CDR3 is CASSAGGGYQETQYF. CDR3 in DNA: TGTGCCAGCAGTGCCGGGGGGGGGTACCAAGAGACCCAGTACTTC.

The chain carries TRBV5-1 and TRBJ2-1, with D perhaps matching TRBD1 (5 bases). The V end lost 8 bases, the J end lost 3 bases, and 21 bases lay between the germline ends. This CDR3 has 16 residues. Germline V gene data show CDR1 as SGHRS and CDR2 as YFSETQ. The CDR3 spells CASRLGPYEIYNEQFF. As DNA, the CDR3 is TGCGCCAGTCGGTTGGGGCCCTACGAAATCTACAATGAGCAGTTCTTC.